This TCR beta chain comes out of a study of CD8+CD57+ T cells in acquired aplastic anemia. Per germline, CDR1 SGHAT and CDR2 FQDESV (reference sequence). The ends were cut back, 3 bases at V and 2 bases at J, with 15 bases in the middle. This CDR3 region has 16 residues. Genomic DNA, the template, was used for profiling of the TCR beta VDJ and CDR3. Each CDR3 protein is one row after TCRdb ran MiXCR on the reads. The data show a few hundred thousand distinct CDR3 sequences, roughly 82% seen once. Patients included in sequencing had previously demonstrated CD8+CD57+ cell expansion by flow cytometry. The rearrangement uses TRBV11-1 and TRBJ2-3; possibly TRBD2 for D (5 bases). The sample was sorted CD4+, CD8+, or CD8+CD57+ T cells (not recorded which) from PBMCs. The TCR sequence derives from a human donor with aplastic anemia. CDR3 sequence: CASSFGIRDHTDTQYF. The CDR3 nucleotides are TGTGCCAGCAGCTTCGGGATAAGGGATCACACAGATACGCAGTATTTT.